Sequencing of this T cell receptor beta chain was carried out in a study of T cells in Graves' hyperthyroidism and ophthalmopathy. Overall study results and limits: Ophthalmopathy was identified by the model a median 6.5 months ahead of onset.

The source material, RNA transcripts, was used to amplify TCR beta CDR3 regions. HTBI primers were employed in a first-round RT-PCR of the TCR CDR3. A single record per CDR3 protein comes from TCRdb applying MiXCR to the multiplex PCR reads. The table records 600,000 to 800,000 distinct CDR3 sequences, 35% of them present only once. The V and J ends lost 6 bases and 9 bases respectively, with 26 bases between them. Germline V gene lookup returns CDR1 PRHDT and CDR2 FYEKMQ (reference sequence). This CDR3 is built from 16 residues. Worth noting for this clonotype: What it recognizes is unknown.

Sequencing used blood. The chain links TRBV13 to TRBJ1-1, with unresolved D. This clonotype was sampled from a woman aged 40 to 50 with Graves' hyperthyroidism. CDR3 coding DNA: TGTGCCAGCAGTCCGTTGAGTAACGCTCTTACCGAGAAAGCTTTCTTT. Its translation: CASSPLSNALTEKAFF.